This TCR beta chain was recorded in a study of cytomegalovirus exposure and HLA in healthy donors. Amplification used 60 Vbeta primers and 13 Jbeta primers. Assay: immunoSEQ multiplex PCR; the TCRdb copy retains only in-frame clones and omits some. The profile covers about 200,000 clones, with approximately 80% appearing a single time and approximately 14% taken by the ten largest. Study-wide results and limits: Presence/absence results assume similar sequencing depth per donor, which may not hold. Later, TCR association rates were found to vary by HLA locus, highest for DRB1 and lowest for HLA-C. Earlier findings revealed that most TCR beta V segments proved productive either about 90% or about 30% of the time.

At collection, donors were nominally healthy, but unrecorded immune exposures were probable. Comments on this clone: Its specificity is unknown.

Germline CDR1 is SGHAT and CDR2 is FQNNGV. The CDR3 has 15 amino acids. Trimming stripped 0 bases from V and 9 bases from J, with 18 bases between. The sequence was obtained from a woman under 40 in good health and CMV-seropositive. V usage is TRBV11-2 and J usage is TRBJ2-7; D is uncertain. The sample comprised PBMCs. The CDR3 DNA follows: TGTGCCAGCAGCTTAGATGGGCCCCCTTTACGCCGGCAGTACTTC. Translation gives CASSLDGPPLRRQYF.